Described below is a single T cell receptor beta chain sequence and its context. Deletions cut 2 bases from V and 8 bases from J, with 15 bases between. Germline V CDR1 and CDR2: LGHDT, YNNKEL (reference sequence). The CDR3 length is 14 residues. This specimen belongs to a study of blood T cell repertoires in COVID-19. Study background: Spain, Italy and the United States supplied samples that represented acute and convalescent COVID-19. PBMCs, B-cell-depleted T cells, or T cells provided the cDNA or gDNA that made up the material.

In the authors' workflow: Amplification from reference gene primers served as the basis for estimated nucleated cell counts. Data came from immunoSEQ multiplex PCR; TCRdb stores just in-frame clones and leaves some out. V and J calls and clone size come straight from that table; D and trimming were deduced from the DNA. In the table there are 100,000 or so clones, approximately 93% of which are singletons. What was sequenced was peripheral blood. The J gene is TRBJ1-2, the V gene TRBV3-1 (or the pseudogene TRBV3-2); a weak D match, TRBD1 (5 bases). The TCR originated in a man aged 55 to 70 with acute or convalescent COVID-19. This CDR3 reads CASSQPDSAGGYTF. In DNA form, the CDR3 reads TGTGCCAGCAGCCAACCCGACAGCGCCGGGGGCTACACCTTC.